Shown below are 2 T cell receptor beta chains from a single sample sequenced in a study of blood T cell repertoires in COVID-19. The method was immunoSEQ multiplex PCR; TCRdb's version includes in-frame clones alone and lacks a portion of them. The data show around 160,000 clones, around 82% seen once. The sample comprised peripheral blood. These receptors were taken from a man aged 55 to 70 with active or convalescent COVID-19.

A single count supports this clone. V and J are TRBV12-3 or TRBV12-4 and TRBJ1-1, with 8 bases fitting TRBD1. This CDR3 region has 12 residues. V was clipped by 6 bases and J by 10 bases; unmatched bases: 7. CDR3 residues: CASSPDRGRAFF. CDR3 DNA sequence: TGTGCCAGCAGCCCCGACAGGGGTCGAGCTTTCTTT.

The chain recombines TRBV12-5 with TRBJ2-1; TRBD2 agrees at 10 bases. Germline V gene sequence: CDR1 LGHNT, CDR2 FRNRAP. The CDR3 is 20 amino acids. Trimming took 4 bases from V and 0 from J; bases not matched to a gene: 15. CDR3 coding DNA: TGTGCTAGTGGTTATACGGGACTAGCGCTTTCTCTTAACTCCTACAATGAGCAGTTCTTC. Protein product: CASGYTGLALSLNSYNEQFF.